This T cell receptor beta chain was recorded in a study of T cell repertoires in cytomegalovirus infection. Study summary: It can be stated that public TCR beta signatures indicated CMV infection as well as a matching HLA type.

V was pared by 6 bases and J by 8 bases, with 20 bases between. CDR1 and CDR2 (germline): DFQATT, SNEGSKA (reference sequence). The CDR3 has 14 amino acids. Remarks on this clonotype: Antigen specificity is unknown.

Findings and limits, study-wide: Predominance within the ex vivo response was attributable to HLA-C-restricted CMV-specific TCR beta clonotypes. Summed frequency of public TCR beta families distinguished CMV carriers with the relevant HLA.

TCRdb re-called the reads with MiXCR, one entry per CDR3 protein. The data show hundreds of thousands of distinct CDR3 sequences, about 24% seen once. The source material was CD8+ T cells from PBMCs. V and J are TRBV20-1 and TRBJ2-1; D tentatively fits TRBD1 or TRBD2 (6 bases each). The receptor was derived from a human donor in good health (CMV status not recorded). Some clones in this sample may be carry-over from other donors' samples. CDR3 sequence (DNA): TGCAGTGCCTTCTCTTCCCGGGGGCCGGATGAGCAGTTCTTC. This gives the protein CSAFSSRGPDEQFF.